The TCR beta chain described here comes from a study of T cells in Graves' hyperthyroidism and ophthalmopathy. Germline CDR1 MNHNS, CDR2 SASEGT. Trimming took off 2 bases at V and 6 bases at J, with 14 bases between the two ends. The CDR3 consists of 14 residues. This clonotype was detected many times. What it binds is unknown. The source material, RNA transcripts, was used to amplify TCR beta CDR3 regions. First-round RT-PCR of the TCR CDR3 relied on the HTBI primer set. One entry per CDR3 protein, called by TCRdb with MiXCR from the multiplex PCR reads. Of about 610,000 distinct CDR3 sequences listed, about a sixth are singletons. Study outcomes and limitations: Most thyroid-expanded clonotypes above 0.001 were also found in blood. Ophthalmopathy onset followed model prediction by a median around 6.6 months. Ophthalmopathy stood apart from stable hyperthyroidism in a 13 V-J model.

Sequenced input: blood. The sequence derives from a woman aged 40 to 50 with Graves' ophthalmopathy. V and J are TRBV6-1 and TRBJ2-7; no reliable D call. The CDR3 loop reads CASSEKGRVSEQYF. The CDR3 bases are TGTGCCAGCAGTGAAAAGGGTCGCGTTAGCGAGCAGTACTTC.